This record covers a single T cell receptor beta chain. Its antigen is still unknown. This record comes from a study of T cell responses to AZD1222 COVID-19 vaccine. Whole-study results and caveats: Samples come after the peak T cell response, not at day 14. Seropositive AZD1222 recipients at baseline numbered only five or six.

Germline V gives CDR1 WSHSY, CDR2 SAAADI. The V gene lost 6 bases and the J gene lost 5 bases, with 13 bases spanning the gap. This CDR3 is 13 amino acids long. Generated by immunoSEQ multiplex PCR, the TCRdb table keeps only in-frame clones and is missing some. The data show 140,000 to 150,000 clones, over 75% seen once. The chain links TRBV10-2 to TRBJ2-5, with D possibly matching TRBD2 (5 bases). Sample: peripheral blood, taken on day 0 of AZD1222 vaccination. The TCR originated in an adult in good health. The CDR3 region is CASSEGPRETQYF. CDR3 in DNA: TGCGCCAGCAGCGAGGGCCCTCGGGAGACCCAGTACTTC.